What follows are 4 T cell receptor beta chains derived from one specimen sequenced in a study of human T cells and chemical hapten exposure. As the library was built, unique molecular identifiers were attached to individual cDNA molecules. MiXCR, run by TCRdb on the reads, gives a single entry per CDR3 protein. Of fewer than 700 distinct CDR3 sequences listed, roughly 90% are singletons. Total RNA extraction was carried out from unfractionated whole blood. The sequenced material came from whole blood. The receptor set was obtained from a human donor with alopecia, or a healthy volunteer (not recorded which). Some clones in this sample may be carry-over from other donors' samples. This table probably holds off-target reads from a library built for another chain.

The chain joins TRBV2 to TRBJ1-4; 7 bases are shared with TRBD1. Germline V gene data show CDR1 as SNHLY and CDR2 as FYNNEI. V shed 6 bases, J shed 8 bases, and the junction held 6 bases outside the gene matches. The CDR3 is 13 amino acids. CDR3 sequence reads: CASRRDSGEKLFF. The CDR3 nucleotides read TGTGCCAGCAGAAGGGACAGCGGGGAAAAACTGTTTTTT.

CDR3: CSARTGDTEAFF. The CDR3 bases are TGCAGTGCTAGGACAGGGGACACTGAAGCTTTCTTT. The chain joins TRBV20-1 to TRBJ1-1, with 8 bases lining up with TRBD1. CDR1 and CDR2 (germline): DFQATT, SNEGSKA (reference sequence). V lost 3 bases, J lost 3 bases, and 0 bases stayed unmatched. This CDR3 is built from 12 residues.

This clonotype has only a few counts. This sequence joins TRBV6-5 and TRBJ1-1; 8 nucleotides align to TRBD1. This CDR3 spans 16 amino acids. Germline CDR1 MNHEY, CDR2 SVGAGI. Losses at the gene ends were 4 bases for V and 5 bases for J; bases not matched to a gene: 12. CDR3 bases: TGTGCCAGCAGTTCGAATCCGGACAGGGCTCGGACTGAAGCTTTCTTT. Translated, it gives CASSSNPDRARTEAFF.

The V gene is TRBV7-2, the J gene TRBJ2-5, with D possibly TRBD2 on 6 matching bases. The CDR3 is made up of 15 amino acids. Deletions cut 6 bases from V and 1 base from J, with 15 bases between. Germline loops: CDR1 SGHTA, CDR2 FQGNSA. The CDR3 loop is CASRRTWGLQETQYF. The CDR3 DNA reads TGTGCCAGCAGACGTACATGGGGACTCCAAGAGACCCAGTACTTC.